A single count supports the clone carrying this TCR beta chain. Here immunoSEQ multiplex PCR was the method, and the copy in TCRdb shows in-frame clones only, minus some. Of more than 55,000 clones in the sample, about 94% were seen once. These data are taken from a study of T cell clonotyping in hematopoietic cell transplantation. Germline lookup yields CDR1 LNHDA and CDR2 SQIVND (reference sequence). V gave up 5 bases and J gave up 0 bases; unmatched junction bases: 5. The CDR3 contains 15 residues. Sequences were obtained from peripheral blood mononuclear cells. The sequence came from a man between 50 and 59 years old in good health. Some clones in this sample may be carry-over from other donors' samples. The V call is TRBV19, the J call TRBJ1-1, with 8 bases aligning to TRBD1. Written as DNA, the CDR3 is TGTGCCAGTAGTCCCTGGGACAGGATGAACACTGAAGCTTTCTTT. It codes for CASSPWDRMNTEAFF.